This TCR beta chain is from a study of identical twins (dated by TCRdb to 2015 to 2016). For context, the study as a whole: To test whether fetal clonotypes persist, the study used deep sequencing on TCR alpha and beta repertoires from monozygotic twins, unrelated adults of various ages, and cord blood. To rule out contamination, the twin experiments were replicated at different times with different library preparation protocols.

Receptor libraries were prepared by 5' RACE. The run used an Illumina HiSeq 2000. A universal primer binding site was added through template switching, and the final cDNA carried a unique molecular identifier so that TCR cDNA molecules could be counted accurately. Specific primers in the conserved constant-segment region were used to synthesize first-strand cDNA for the TCR alpha and beta chains. Each cDNA library was double barcoded, with a SMART-Mk sample barcode plus Illumina barcodes, to control for contamination. TruSeq adapter sequences, together with Illumina sample barcodes, were added in two successive PCR steps. The TCR alpha and beta cDNA libraries were sequenced on the Illumina HiSeq platform using custom primers. The original pipeline was this. MiGEC was used to process raw reads and extract unique molecular identifiers, and MiXCR was used to find CDR3 positions. Recombination models were inferred per individual with the repgenHMM and IGoR tools using an EM algorithm. The analysis of shared clonotypes was done with the tcR package in R, with sharing normalized by the product of cloneset sizes. To study raw recombination free of thymic and clonal selection effects, out-of-frame nonproductive sequences were analyzed. Through fastp at Q25 and MiXCR, TCRdb rebuilt clones from the public reads, retaining in-frame beta chains. Each CDR3 protein appears once, grouped with its most common genes and DNA. TCRdb's processing, not the authors', yielded these V and J calls. The sample includes 700,000 to 950,000 distinct CDR3 sequences, with roughly an eighth observed a single time. The top ten clones comprise around 1.5% of the sample.

The paper as a whole reports these results and caveats: Because the same donors could not be followed over many years, the conclusions depended on cross-sectional statistical analysis. Fewer insertions were carried by abundant cord blood beta clonotypes; a weaker similar trend was observed in young adult naive repertoires, while no such trend was observed in memory repertoires. A weaker excess of twin sharing was found in beta out-of-frame sequences because the signal-to-noise ratio was lowered by fewer shared sequences. In monozygotic twins, out-of-frame TCR alpha sharing was systematically underestimated by recombination models, although the models agreed with sharing between unrelated individuals. Compared with coincidental sharing between unrelated individuals, an excess of low generation-probability sequences was observed among out-of-frame TCR alpha sequences shared between twins. Zero-insertion analyses could be partly confounded by invariant T cells such as MAIT and iNKT, though diverse VJ usage argued against such confounding for most clonotypes.

CDR1 and CDR2 are drawn from the germline V gene: KGHDR, SFDVKD. The CDR3 spans 16 residues, from the cysteine through the phenylalanine. Only the CDR3 region is kept as DNA, spanning 48 bases read in frame from base 1. V lost 8 bases and J lost 1 base; the stretch between them is 19 bases long. In this sample, this clonotype turned up many times. There is no known antigen for this receptor. Base qualities are not recorded, but no much larger clone differs from it by a single base. All donors were healthy Caucasians. The twin cohort comprised three pairs of female monozygotic twins, all aged about 18 to 30 years. RNA for TCR libraries was isolated from peripheral blood mononuclear cells. These data also featured in a second study, about yellow fever vaccine responses in identical twins. That second report states: According to the authors, the vaccine-induced T cell response in identical twins seemed to be partly convergent and partly specific to each individual. The study precisely tracked vaccine-responding T cell clones in identical twins.

The TCR was taken from a woman aged 18-29 years in good health. Sequenced: PBMCs. The rearranged chain carries TRBV24-1 and TRBJ2-5; there is no confident call for the D gene. Here the CDR3 is given as CATNRRRQILQETQYF. The bases read TGTGCCACCAACCGACGCAGGCAGATTCTCCAAGAGACCCAGTACTTC.